This T cell receptor (beta chain) came from a study of blood T cell repertoires in COVID-19. Whole-study context: Samples taken during acute and convalescent COVID-19 were collected in the United States, Italy and Spain. From T cells, B-cell-depleted T cells, or PBMCs came the material, which was cDNA or gDNA.

There are 16 residues in the CDR3. V lost 5 bases and J 2 bases, leaving 18 bases between the germline ends. The germline V gene has CDR1 SGHAT and CDR2 FQNNGV. Authors' processing steps: Reference gene primers were amplified, and this amplification served to estimate nucleated cell counts. Sequenced by immunoSEQ multiplex PCR; TCRdb stores in-frame clones only, minus some. D and trimming were read from the DNA, whereas the V and J calls and clone size are those reported in that table. The data show tens of thousands of clones, with roughly 84% seen just once and roughly a tenth held by the top ten. During active infection, Seattle patients enrolled and were then monitored through disease.

The sequencing input was peripheral blood. V usage is TRBV11-2 and J usage is TRBJ2-5; tentative D call: TRBD2 (5 bases). The receptor was isolated from a man in his fifties with COVID-19, enrolled during active disease. The CDR3, as DNA: TGTGCCAGCAGCCCGCGATGGACTGAATTTCAAGAGACCCAGTACTTC. Amino acids: CASSPRWTEFQETQYF.